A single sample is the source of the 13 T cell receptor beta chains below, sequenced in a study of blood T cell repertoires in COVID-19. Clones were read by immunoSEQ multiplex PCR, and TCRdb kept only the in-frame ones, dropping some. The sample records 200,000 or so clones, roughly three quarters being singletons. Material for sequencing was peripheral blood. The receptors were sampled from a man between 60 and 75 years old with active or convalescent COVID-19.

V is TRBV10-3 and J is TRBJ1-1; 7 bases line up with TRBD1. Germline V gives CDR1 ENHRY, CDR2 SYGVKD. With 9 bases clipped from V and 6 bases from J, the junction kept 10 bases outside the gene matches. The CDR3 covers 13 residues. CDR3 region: CAILDRVDAEAFF. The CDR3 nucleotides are TGTGCCATTCTAGACAGGGTTGACGCTGAAGCTTTCTTT.

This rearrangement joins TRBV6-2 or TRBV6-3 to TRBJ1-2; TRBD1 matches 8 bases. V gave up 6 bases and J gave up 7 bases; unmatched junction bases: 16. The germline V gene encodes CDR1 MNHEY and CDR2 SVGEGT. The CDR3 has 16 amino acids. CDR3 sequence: CASSPTQGARAGGYTF. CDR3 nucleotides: TGTGCCAGCAGCCCTACCCAGGGGGCGCGAGCAGGTGGCTACACCTTC.

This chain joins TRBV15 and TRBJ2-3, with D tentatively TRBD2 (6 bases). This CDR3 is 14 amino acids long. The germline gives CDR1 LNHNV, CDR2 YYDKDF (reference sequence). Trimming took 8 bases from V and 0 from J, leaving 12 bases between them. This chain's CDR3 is CATGWRDSTDTQYF. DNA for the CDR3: TGTGCCACCGGTTGGCGGGATAGCACAGATACGCAGTATTTT.

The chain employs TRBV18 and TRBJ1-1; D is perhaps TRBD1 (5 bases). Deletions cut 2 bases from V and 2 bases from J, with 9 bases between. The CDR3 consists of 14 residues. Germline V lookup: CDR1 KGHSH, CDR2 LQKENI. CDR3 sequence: CASSPDRANTEAFF. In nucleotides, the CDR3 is TGTGCCAGCTCACCAGACAGAGCTAACACTGAAGCTTTCTTT. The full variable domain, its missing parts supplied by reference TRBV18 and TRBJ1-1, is NAGVMQNPRHLVRRRGQEARLRCSPMKGHSHVYWYRQLPEEGLKFMVYLQKENIIDESGMPKERFSAEFPKEGPSILRIQQVVRGDSAAYFCASSPDRANTEAFFGQGTRLTVV.

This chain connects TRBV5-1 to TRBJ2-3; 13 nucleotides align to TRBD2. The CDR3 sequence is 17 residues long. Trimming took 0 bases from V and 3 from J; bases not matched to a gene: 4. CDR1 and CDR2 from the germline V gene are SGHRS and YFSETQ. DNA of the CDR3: TGCGCCAGCAGCTTGGAGGGGGGACTAGCGGGGACAGATACGCAGTATTTT. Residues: CASSLEGGLAGTDTQYF.

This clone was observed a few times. Here the CDR3 DNA reads TGTGCCAGCAGCCAGGGGCTCCAGGAGACCCAGTACTTC. It codes for CASSQGLQETQYF. The chain links TRBV3-1 (or the pseudogene TRBV3-2) to TRBJ2-5; maybe TRBD1 (5 bases). This CDR3 region has 13 residues. The ends were cut back, 3 bases at V and 5 bases at J, with 10 bases in the middle. Germline assignment: CDR1 LGHDT and CDR2 YNNKEL (reference sequence).

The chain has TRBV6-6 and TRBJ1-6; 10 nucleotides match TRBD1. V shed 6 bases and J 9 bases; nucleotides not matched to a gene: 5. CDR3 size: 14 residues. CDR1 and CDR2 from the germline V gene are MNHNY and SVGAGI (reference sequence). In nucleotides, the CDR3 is TGTGCCAGCAGCGAGACAGGGGGCAGTTCACCCCTCCACTTT. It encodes CASSETGGSSPLHF.

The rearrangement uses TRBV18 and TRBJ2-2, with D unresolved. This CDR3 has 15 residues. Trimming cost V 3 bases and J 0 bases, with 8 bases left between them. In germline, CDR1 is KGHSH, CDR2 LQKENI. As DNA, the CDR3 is TGTGCCAGCTCACCGGGCAACACGAACACCGGGGAGCTGTTTTTT. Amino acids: CASSPGNTNTGELFF.

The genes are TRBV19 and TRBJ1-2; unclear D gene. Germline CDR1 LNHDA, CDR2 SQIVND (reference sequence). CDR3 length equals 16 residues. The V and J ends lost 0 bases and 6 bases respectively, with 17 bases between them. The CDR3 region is CASSIDPPSGSNGYTF. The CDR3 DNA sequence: TGTGCCAGTAGTATAGATCCGCCCAGCGGTTCGAATGGCTACACCTTC.

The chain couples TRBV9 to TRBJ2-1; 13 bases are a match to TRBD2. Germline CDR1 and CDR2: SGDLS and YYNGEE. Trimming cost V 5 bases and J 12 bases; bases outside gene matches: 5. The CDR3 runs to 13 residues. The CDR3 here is CASSGLAGAWQFF. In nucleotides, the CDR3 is TGTGCCAGCAGTGGACTAGCGGGGGCCTGGCAGTTCTTC.

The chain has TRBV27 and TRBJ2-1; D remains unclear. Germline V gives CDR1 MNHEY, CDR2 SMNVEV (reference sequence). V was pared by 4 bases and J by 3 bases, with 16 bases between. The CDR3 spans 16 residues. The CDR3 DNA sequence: TGTGCCAGCAGTTCTCCCTTCCCGCCGGGCTACAATGAGCAGTTCTTC. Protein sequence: CASSSPFPPGYNEQFF.

The CDR3 region is CASSLAGLTRSEQYF. Here the CDR3 DNA reads TGTGCCAGCAGCCTGGCGGGACTGACGCGAAGCGAGCAGTACTTC. The rearrangement uses TRBV4-2 and TRBJ2-7; a possible D gene is TRBD2 (6 bases). The CDR3 extends over 15 amino acids. Germline CDR1 and CDR2: LGHNA and YNFKEQ. V lost 4 bases to trimming and J lost 6 bases, with 19 bases between them.

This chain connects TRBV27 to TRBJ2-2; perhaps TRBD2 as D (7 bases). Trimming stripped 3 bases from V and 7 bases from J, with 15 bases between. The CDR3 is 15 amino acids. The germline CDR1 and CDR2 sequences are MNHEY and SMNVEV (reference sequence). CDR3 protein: CASSFSEGGVGELFF. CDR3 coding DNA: TGTGCCAGCAGTTTTAGTGAGGGGGGGGTCGGGGAGCTGTTTTTT.